These 21 T cell receptor beta chains originate from one sample sequenced in a study of blood T cell repertoires in COVID-19. Profiling relied on immunoSEQ multiplex PCR, and the TCRdb table lists in-frame clones only, not all of them. The data hold more than 250,000 clones, with 70% to 90% observed a single time. The specimen was PBMCs or T cells enriched from blood (not recorded which). The receptors come from a young man who had recovered from COVID-19.

This rearrangement joins TRBV29-1 to TRBJ1-2; D possibly corresponds to TRBD1 (5 bases). The CDR3 sequence is 15 residues long. The germline V gene has CDR1 SQVTM and CDR2 ANQGSEA. V was clipped by 0 bases and J by 5 bases, with 16 bases between them. As DNA, the CDR3 is TGCAGCGTTGAAGATCTTTCCGACAGAGGATATGGCTACACCTTC. Amino acid sequence: CSVEDLSDRGYGYTF.

The rearrangement links TRBV11-2 to TRBJ1-1, with D uncertain. The CDR3 extends over 10 amino acids. Trimming cost V 5 bases and J 5 bases, with 3 bases left between them. The V gene's germline CDR1 is SGHAT and CDR2 FQNNGV. The CDR3 DNA is TGTGCCAGCAGCCGGACTGAAGCTTTCTTT. Amino acid sequence: CASSRTEAFF.

This chain links TRBV11-3 with TRBJ1-1, with D unresolved. The CDR3 consists of 15 residues. Trimming took 1 base from V and 0 from J, leaving 9 bases between them. Germline V gene lookup returns CDR1 SGHNT and CDR2 YENEEA. CDR3 DNA sequence: TGTGCCAGCAGCTTAGGTACCGGGATGAACACTGAAGCTTTCTTT. This sequence encodes CASSLGTGMNTEAFF.

CDR3 sequence: CASSWGGRTYEQYF. In nucleotides, the CDR3 is TGTGCCAGCAGTTGGGGGGGGCGGACCTACGAGCAGTACTTC. The gene calls are TRBV6-2 or TRBV6-3 and TRBJ2-7; maybe TRBD2 (7 bases). Germline V gene sequence: CDR1 MNHEY, CDR2 SVGEGT. The CDR3 length is 14 residues. Trimming removed 4 bases at V and 2 bases at J, with 12 bases between.

The CDR3 DNA sequence: TGTGCCACCAGCAGAGAGACTAGGGAATTCCCCCTCCACTTT. Translating it yields CATSRETREFPLHF. The chain recombines TRBV15 with TRBJ1-6; D is unclear. CDR1 and CDR2 (germline): LNHNV, YYDKDF (reference sequence). There are 14 residues in the CDR3. V lost 0 bases to trimming and J lost 13 bases, with 13 bases between them. Combining the CDR3 with reference TRBV15 and TRBJ1-6 gives the whole variable domain DAMVIQNPRYQVTQFGKPVTLSCSQTLNHNVMYWYQQKSSQAPKLLFHYYDKDFNNEADTPDNFQSRRPNTSFCFLDIRSPGLGDTAMYLCATSRETREFPLHFGNGTRLTVT.

The rearrangement joins TRBV5-6 to TRBJ2-1, with 8 bases lining up with TRBD1. The germline CDR1 and CDR2 sequences are SGHDT and YYEEEE. This CDR3 spans 13 amino acids. V lost 3 bases, J lost 12 bases, and 8 bases stayed unmatched. CDR3 loop: CASSSRQGRGQFF. In DNA form, the CDR3 reads TGTGCCAGCAGCTCGAGACAGGGGAGAGGGCAGTTCTTC.

The CDR3: CASSQTTGGIGYTF. CDR3 coding DNA: TGTGCCAGCAGCCAAACGACAGGGGGCATAGGCTACACCTTC. The gene calls are TRBV7-9 and TRBJ1-2; 10 positions match TRBD1. Germline V CDR1 and CDR2: SEHNR, FQNEAQ (reference sequence). V lost 5 bases to trimming and J lost 8 bases; unmatched junction nucleotides: 8. The CDR3 has 14 residues.

This chain uses TRBV19 with TRBJ1-3, with D unclear. This CDR3 has 15 residues. Between the trimmed V and J ends, which lost 4 bases and 2 bases, there was a span of 12 bases. CDR1 LNHDA and CDR2 SQIVND come from the germline V gene (reference sequence). CDR3 in amino acids: CASSTEVRAGNTIYF. CDR3 nucleotide sequence: TGTGCCAGTAGTACGGAGGTGCGGGCTGGAAACACCATATATTTT.

The table lists this clone with a few counts. The chain combines TRBV11-2 with TRBJ1-2; tentatively, D is TRBD1 (6 bases). The germline V and J ends were trimmed by 6 bases and 2 bases, with 16 bases remaining between them. Per the germline V gene, CDR1 is SGHAT and CDR2 is FQNNGV. The CDR3 length is 15 residues. Here the CDR3 DNA reads TGTGCCAGCAGTTACGTGAGGGGGTGGAACTATGGCTACACCTTC. It is translated as CASSYVRGWNYGYTF.

The gene calls are TRBV15 and TRBJ2-1; 9 nucleotides match TRBD1. The V gene end was trimmed by 11 bases and the J gene end by 8 bases; junction bases not matched to a gene: 10. Germline V gene sequence: CDR1 LNHNV, CDR2 YYDKDF (reference sequence). The CDR3 contains 13 residues. This CDR3 is CAAQQGAEDEQFF. CDR3 in DNA: TGTGCCGCACAACAGGGGGCGGAAGATGAGCAGTTCTTC.

This clone was recorded only once. The DNA for the CDR3 is TGTGCCATCAGTGAGCGGGGGAGACCCACCGGGGAGCTGTTTTTT. This gives the protein CAISERGRPTGELFF. V and J are TRBV10-3 and TRBJ2-2, with D possibly matching TRBD2 (6 bases). This CDR3 has 15 amino acids. The germline V gene has CDR1 ENHRY and CDR2 SYGVKD. V lost 2 bases and J 4 bases, leaving 11 bases between the germline ends.

The V call is TRBV2, the J call TRBJ1-1, with D possibly TRBD1 on 6 matching bases. Looked up from germline, CDR1 is SNHLY and CDR2 is FYNNEI. Trimming took 5 bases from V and 7 from J, leaving 11 bases between them. The CDR3 is 12 amino acids. CDR3 protein: CASSLDRREAFF. The CDR3 coding sequence is TGTGCCAGCAGTTTAGACAGGCGTGAAGCTTTCTTT.

CDR3: CASSVSGTGHEKLFF. DNA for the CDR3: TGTGCCAGCAGCGTATCGGGGACAGGGCATGAAAAACTGTTTTTT. This chain uses TRBV9 with TRBJ1-4, with 9 bases matching TRBD1. This CDR3 has 15 amino acids. Germline CDR1 reads SGDLS; CDR2 reads YYNGEE. The ends lost 1 base at V and 6 bases at J; junction bases unmatched: 4.

This clone was observed a handful of times. The chain links TRBV30 to TRBJ2-7; TRBD1 matches at 9 bases. J lost 1 base, V lost 8 bases, and 9 bases had no gene match. This CDR3 comprises 14 residues. Germline V gives CDR1 GTSNPN, CDR2 SVGIG (reference sequence). CDR3 nucleotide sequence: TGTGCCCTCAGGGCCGGGACAGGGTCCTACGAGCAGTACTTC. Residues: CALRAGTGSYEQYF.

V usage is TRBV5-1 and J usage is TRBJ1-3; 7 bases fit TRBD1. Germline V CDR1 and CDR2: SGHRS, YFSETQ. The CDR3 runs to 17 residues. Unmatched junction bases numbered 11, after V lost 4 bases and J lost 1 base. The CDR3, as DNA: TGCGCCAGCAGCGCGGGGACAGCCCAAGGGTCTGGAAACACCATATATTTT. This codes for CASSAGTAQGSGNTIYF.

J is TRBJ1-4 and V is TRBV5-1; a weak D match, TRBD1 (6 bases). This CDR3 comprises 17 residues. Deletions cut 4 bases from V and 4 bases from J, with 20 bases between. CDR1 and CDR2 (germline): SGHRS, YFSETQ. The DNA for the CDR3 is TGCGCCAGCAGCCTTGCGGCGGACAGCGGCTATAATGAAAAACTGTTTTTT. Translating gives CASSLAADSGYNEKLFF.

The V call is TRBV15, the J call TRBJ1-4; weak D call: TRBD1 (5 bases). V was clipped by 4 bases and J by 8 bases, with 11 bases between them. CDR3 size: 13 residues. Germline CDR1 LNHNV, CDR2 YYDKDF (reference sequence). The CDR3: CATSTGWSEKLFF. CDR3 nucleotide sequence: TGTGCCACCAGCACAGGGTGGTCCGAAAAACTGTTTTTT.

Written as DNA, the CDR3 is TGTGCCAGCAGCTCGCAAAGGGGCGGCGAAGCTTTCTTT. Translation: CASSSQRGGEAFF. The rearrangement uses TRBV7-3 and TRBJ1-1, with D maybe TRBD1 (5 bases). V lost 4 bases, J lost 8 bases, and 14 bases lay in between. The germline CDR1 and CDR2 sequences are SGHTA and FQGTGA. The CDR3 runs 13 residues.

Notes on this clone: Other DNA sequences from this sample encode an identical CDR3 as well. The rearrangement joins TRBV7-2 to TRBJ2-7; D is unresolved. Germline V lookup: CDR1 SGHTA, CDR2 FQGNSA. V was trimmed by 0 bases and J by 0 bases, leaving 3 bases between them. The CDR3 length is 13 residues. The CDR3: CASSLASSYEQYF. CDR3 sequence (DNA): TGTGCCAGCAGCTTAGCTAGCTCCTACGAGCAGTACTTC.

This chain links TRBV15 with TRBJ1-5; D gene unclear. The CDR3 has 15 amino acids. Germline lookup yields CDR1 LNHNV and CDR2 YYDKDF (reference sequence). Trimming left V 5 bases short and J 2 bases short, with 13 bases between. The DNA of the CDR3 is TGTGCCACCAGCTTAGATGTTTCGGGCAATCAGCCCCAGCATTTT. Translated: CATSLDVSGNQPQHF.

The rearrangement uses TRBV5-8 and TRBJ1-4, with D possibly being TRBD1 (5 bases). V lost 5 bases and J lost 10, with 12 bases in between. This CDR3 region has 12 residues. Germline V gene data show CDR1 as SGHTS and CDR2 as YDEGEE. The CDR3 DNA reads TGTGCCAGCAGATTCCAGGGAGGAAAACTGTTTTTT. It codes for CASRFQGGKLFF.